Only a few counts were recorded for the clone carrying this T cell receptor (beta chain). Its antigen is not known. The germline V gene has CDR1 DFQATT and CDR2 SNEGSKA (reference sequence). This CDR3 is 15 amino acids long. The ends were cut back, 2 bases at V and 3 bases at J, with 13 bases in the middle. This sample is part of a study of human T cells and chemical hapten exposure. Study overall: Researchers reported sensitizing a roughly 2 cm by roughly 2 cm upper inner arm skin site with 2% DPC. Broader study findings: TCRs above 1 in 1000 frequency did not change with DPC sensitization.

Under the authors' procedure: With a range of roughly 20,000 to 750,000, the median per sample was roughly 91,000 TCRs. TCRdb itself ran the RACE reads through MiXCR, one entry per CDR3 protein. These V and J calls are TCRdb output, not the study's own analysis. The data hold about 340,000 distinct CDR3 sequences, with about 7% observed a single time. Time point here: patch test 1, 2 weeks after DPC sensitization. The treatment is: therapeutic diphenylcyclopropenone sensitization with weekly scalp DPC. The chain has TRBV20-1 and TRBJ1-4, with D possibly matching TRBD1 (5 bases). The receptor was isolated from a woman aged 18-29 years with alopecia areata. Some clones in this sample may be carry-over from other donors' samples. The starting material was whole blood, obtained in connection with sensitization to the hapten diphenylcyclopropenone (DPC). CDR3 loop: CSARPSGAANEKLFF. CDR3 nucleotides: TGCAGTGCTAGACCCAGCGGGGCGGCTAATGAAAAACTGTTTTTT.